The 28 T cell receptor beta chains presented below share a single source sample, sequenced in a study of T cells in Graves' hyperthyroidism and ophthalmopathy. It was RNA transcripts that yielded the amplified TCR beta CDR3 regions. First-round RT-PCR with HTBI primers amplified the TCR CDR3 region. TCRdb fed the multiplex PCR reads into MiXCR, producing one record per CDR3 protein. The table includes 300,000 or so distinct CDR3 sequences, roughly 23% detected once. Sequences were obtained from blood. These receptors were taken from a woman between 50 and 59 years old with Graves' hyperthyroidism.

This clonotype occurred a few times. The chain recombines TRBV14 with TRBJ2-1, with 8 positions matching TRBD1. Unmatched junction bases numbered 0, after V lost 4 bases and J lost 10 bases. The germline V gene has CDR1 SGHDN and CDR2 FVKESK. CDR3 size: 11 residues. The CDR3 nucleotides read TGTGCCAGCAGCCGGGACAGGGAGCAGTTCTTC. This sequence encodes CASSRDREQFF.

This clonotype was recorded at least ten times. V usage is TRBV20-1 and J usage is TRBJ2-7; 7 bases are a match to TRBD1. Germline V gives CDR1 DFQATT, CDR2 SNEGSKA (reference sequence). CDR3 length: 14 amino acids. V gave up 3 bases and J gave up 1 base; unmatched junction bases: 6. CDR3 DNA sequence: TGCAGTGCTAGTAACGCAGGGGGATCCTACGAGCAGTACTTC. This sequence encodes CSASNAGGSYEQYF.

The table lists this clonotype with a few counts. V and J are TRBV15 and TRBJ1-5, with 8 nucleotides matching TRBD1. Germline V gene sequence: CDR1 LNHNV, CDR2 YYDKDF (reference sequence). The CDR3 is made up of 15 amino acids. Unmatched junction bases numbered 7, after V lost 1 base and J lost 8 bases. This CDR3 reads CATSRGGQALEPQHF. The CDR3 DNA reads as TGTGCCACCAGCAGAGGGGGACAGGCTTTGGAGCCCCAGCATTTT.

The CDR3 protein is CASSLAGSEQYF. CDR3 DNA: TGCGCCAGCAGCTTGGCGGGGAGCGAGCAGTACTTC. V is TRBV5-1 and J is TRBJ2-7; D perhaps matches TRBD2 (5 bases). Germline CDR1 is SGHRS and CDR2 is YFSETQ. This CDR3 is built from 12 residues. V lost 0 bases to trimming and J lost 6 bases, with 7 bases between them.

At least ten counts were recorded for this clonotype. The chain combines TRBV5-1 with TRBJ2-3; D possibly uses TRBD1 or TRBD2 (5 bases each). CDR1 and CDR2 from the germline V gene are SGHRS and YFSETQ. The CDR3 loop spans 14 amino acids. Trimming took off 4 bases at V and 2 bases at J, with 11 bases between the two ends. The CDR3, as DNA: TGCGCCAGCAGCGAGGGACCGACCACAGATACGCAGTATTTT. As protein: CASSEGPTTDTQYF.

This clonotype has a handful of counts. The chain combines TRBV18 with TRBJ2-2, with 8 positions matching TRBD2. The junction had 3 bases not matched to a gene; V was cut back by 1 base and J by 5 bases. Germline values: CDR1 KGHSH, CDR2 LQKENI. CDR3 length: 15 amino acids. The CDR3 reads CASSPQGGRTGELFF. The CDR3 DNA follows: TGTGCCAGCTCACCACAAGGCGGGAGGACCGGGGAGCTGTTTTTT.

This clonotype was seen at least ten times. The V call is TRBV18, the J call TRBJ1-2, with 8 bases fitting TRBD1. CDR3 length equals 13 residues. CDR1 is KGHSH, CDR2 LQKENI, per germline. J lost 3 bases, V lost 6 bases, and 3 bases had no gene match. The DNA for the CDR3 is TGTGCCAGCTCCCAGGGACAGGACTATGGCTACACCTTC. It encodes CASSQGQDYGYTF.

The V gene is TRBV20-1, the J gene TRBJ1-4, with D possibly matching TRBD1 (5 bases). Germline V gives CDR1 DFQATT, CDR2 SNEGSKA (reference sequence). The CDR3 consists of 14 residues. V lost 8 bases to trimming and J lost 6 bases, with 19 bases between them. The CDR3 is CSTRQTPWDEKLFF. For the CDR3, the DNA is TGCAGTACCAGACAGACCCCCTGGGATGAAAAACTGTTTTTT.

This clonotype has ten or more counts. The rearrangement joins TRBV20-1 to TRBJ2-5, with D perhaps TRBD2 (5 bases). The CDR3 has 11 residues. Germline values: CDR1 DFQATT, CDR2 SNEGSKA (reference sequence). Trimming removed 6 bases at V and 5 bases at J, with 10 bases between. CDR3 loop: CSALAQETQYF. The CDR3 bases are TGCAGTGCCCTAGCCCAGGAGACCCAGTACTTC.

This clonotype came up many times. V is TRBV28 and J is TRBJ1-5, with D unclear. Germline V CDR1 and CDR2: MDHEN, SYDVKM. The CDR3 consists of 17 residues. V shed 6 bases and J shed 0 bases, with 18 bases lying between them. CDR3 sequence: CASRVSPRERSNQPQHF. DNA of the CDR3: TGTGCCAGCAGAGTCTCTCCCCGGGAGCGTAGCAATCAGCCCCAGCATTTT.

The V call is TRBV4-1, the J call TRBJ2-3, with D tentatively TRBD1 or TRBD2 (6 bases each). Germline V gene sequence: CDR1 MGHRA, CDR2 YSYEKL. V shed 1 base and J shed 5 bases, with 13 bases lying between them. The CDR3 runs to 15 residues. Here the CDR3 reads CASSQVGARGDTQYF. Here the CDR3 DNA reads TGCGCCAGCAGCCAAGTGGGGGCGCGGGGAGATACGCAGTATTTT.

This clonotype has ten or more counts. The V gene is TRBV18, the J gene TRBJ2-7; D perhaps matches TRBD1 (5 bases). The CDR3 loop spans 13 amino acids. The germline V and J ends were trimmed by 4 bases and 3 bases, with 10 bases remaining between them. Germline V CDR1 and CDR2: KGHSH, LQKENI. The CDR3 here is CASSRDQGYEQYF. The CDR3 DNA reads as TGTGCCAGCTCACGAGACCAGGGCTACGAGCAGTACTTC.

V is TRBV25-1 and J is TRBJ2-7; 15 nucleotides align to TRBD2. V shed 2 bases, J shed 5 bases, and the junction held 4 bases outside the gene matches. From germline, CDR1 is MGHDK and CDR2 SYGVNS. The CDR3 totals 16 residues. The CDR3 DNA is TGTGCCAGCAGTGAACCCGGGACTAGCGGGAGGAACGAGCAGTACTTC. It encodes CASSEPGTSGRNEQYF.

The CDR3 DNA reads as TGTGCCAGCAGTTACAACGGACAGGGCGCAAACACCGGGGAGCTGTTTTTT. It specifies CASSYNGQGANTGELFF. This chain uses TRBV6-5 with TRBJ2-2; TRBD1 matches at 8 bases. After removal of 2 bases from V and 2 bases from J, the junction contained 7 bases not matched to a gene. The V gene's germline CDR1 is MNHEY and CDR2 SVGAGI. The CDR3 totals 17 residues.

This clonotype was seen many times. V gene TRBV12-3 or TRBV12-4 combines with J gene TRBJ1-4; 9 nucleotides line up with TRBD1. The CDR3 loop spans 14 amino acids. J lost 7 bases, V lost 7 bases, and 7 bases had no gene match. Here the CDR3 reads CASNYRGQGEKLFF. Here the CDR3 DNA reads TGTGCCAGCAATTACAGGGGGCAGGGTGAAAAACTGTTTTTT.

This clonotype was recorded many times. The CDR3 nucleotides read TGTGCCTGGAGTGTTTACTGGATCTCCTACGAGCAGTACTTC. Its protein is CAWSVYWISYEQYF. V and J are TRBV30 and TRBJ2-7, with D uncertain. Trimming removed 0 bases from V and 0 bases from J, with 9 bases in between. Per the germline V gene, CDR1 is GTSNPN and CDR2 is SVGIG (reference sequence). The CDR3 consists of 14 residues.

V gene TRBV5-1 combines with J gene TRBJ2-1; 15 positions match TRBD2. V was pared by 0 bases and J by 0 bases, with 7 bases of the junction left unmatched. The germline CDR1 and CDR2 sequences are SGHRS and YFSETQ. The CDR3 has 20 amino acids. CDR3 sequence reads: CASSLGTSGRVLSSYNEQFF. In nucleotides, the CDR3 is TGCGCCAGCAGCTTGGGGACTAGCGGGAGGGTCCTAAGCTCCTACAATGAGCAGTTCTTC.

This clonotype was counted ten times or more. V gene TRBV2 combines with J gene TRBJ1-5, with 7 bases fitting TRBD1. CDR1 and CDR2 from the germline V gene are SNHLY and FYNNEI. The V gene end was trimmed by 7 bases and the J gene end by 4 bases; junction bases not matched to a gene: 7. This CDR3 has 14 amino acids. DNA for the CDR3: TGTGCCAGCACAACGTACAGGGGTAATCAGCCCCAGCATTTT. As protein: CASTTYRGNQPQHF.

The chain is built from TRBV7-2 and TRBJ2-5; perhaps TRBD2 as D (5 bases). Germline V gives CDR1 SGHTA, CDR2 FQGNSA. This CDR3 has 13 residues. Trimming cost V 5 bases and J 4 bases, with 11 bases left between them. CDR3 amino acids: CASSPRSGETQYF. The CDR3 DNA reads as TGTGCCAGCAGCCCCCGGAGCGGAGAGACCCAGTACTTC.

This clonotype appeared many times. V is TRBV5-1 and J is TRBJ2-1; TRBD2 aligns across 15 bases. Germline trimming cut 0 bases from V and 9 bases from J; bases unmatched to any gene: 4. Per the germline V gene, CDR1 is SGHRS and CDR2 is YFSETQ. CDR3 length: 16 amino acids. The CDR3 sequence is CASSLGGLAGGGEQFF. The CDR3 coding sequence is TGCGCCAGCAGCTTGGGGGGACTAGCGGGAGGAGGTGAGCAGTTCTTC.

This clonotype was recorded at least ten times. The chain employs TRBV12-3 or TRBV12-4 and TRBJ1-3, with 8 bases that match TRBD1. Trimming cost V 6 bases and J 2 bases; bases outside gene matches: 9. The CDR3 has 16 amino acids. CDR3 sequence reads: CASSLQGEVAGNTIYF. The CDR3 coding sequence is TGTGCCAGCAGCTTACAGGGGGAGGTTGCTGGAAACACCATATATTTT.

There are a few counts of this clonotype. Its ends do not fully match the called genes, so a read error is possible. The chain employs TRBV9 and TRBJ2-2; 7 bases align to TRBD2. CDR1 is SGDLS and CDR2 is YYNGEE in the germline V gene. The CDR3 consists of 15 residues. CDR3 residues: CAGSGMGANTGELFF. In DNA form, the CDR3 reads TGTGCCGGCAGCGGGATGGGAGCGAACACCGGGGAGCTGTTTTTT.

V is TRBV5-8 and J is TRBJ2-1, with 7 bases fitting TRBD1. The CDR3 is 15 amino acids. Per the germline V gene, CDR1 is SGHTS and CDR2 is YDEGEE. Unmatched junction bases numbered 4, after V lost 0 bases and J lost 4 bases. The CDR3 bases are TGTGCCAGCAGCTTGGAGGGGGCGCCTTACAATGAGCAGTTCTTC. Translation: CASSLEGAPYNEQFF. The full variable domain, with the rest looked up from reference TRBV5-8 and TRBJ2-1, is EAGVTQSPTHLIKTRGQQATLRCSPISGHTSVYWYQQALGLGLQFLLWYDEGEERNRGNFPPRFSGRQFPNYSSELNVNALELEDSALYLCASSLEGAPYNEQFFGPGTRLTVL.

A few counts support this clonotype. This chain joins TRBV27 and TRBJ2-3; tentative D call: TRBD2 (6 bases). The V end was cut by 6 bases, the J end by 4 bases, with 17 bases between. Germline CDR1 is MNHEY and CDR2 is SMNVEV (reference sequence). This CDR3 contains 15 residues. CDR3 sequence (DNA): TGTGCCAGCAGCCAACGACTAGTATCTCCAGATACGCAGTATTTT. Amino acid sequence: CASSQRLVSPDTQYF.

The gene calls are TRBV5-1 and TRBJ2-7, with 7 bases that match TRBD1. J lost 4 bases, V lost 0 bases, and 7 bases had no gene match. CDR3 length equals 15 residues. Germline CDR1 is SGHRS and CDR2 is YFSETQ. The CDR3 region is CASSLEVTGQYEQYF. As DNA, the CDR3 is TGCGCCAGCAGCTTGGAGGTGACAGGGCAGTACGAGCAGTACTTC.

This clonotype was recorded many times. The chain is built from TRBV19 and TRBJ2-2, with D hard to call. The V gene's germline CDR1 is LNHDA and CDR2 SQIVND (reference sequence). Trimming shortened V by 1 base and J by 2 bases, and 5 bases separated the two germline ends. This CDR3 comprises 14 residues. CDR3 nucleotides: TGTGCCAGTAGTATAGTCGGAAACACCGGGGAGCTGTTTTTT. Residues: CASSIVGNTGELFF.

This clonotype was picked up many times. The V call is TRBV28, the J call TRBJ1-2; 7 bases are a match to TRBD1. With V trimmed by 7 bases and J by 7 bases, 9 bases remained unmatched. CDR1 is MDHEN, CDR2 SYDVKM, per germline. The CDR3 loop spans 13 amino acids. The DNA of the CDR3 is TGTGCCAGCATCAAAGACAGGGAGGGTGGCTACACCTTC. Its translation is CASIKDREGGYTF.

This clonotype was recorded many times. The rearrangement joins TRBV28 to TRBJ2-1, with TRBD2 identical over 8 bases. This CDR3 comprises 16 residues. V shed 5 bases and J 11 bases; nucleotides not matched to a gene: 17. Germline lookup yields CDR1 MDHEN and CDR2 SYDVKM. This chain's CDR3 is CASSLPLRMAGGQQFF. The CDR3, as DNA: TGTGCCAGCAGTCTCCCACTTAGGATGGCGGGAGGCCAGCAGTTCTTC.